The rows below give T cell receptor beta chains drawn from one sample of a study of human T cells and chemical hapten exposure. TCRdb reprocessed the RACE reads via MiXCR and lists one record per CDR3 protein. The table shows 90,000 or so distinct CDR3 sequences, with around 7.9% occurring only once. The sequenced sample was whole blood, obtained in connection with sensitization to the hapten diphenylcyclopropenone (DPC). Source of these receptors: a man in his forties with alopecia areata. Some clones in this sample may be carry-over from other donors' samples. Each CDR3 is given with its conserved first and last residue. D genes are given only for firm matches. The size of a clone is reported for some rows only, either as once, few or many, or as a class for expanded clones.

v_call	clone_size	d_call	j_call	cdr3_nt	cdr3_aa
TRBV5-6	-	TRBD1	TRBJ2-3	TGTGCCAGCAGCTTCGAGGACAGGGGTTTTACGCAGTATTTT	CASSFEDRGFTQYF
TRBV2	-	-	TRBJ2-5	TGTGCCAGCACCGAAGGCAGGAGGGAGACCCAGTACTTC	CASTEGRRETQYF
TRBV7-6	many	-	TRBJ1-1	TGTGCCAGCAGCTTAGAGGTGGAGAACACTGAAGCTTTCTTT	CASSLEVENTEAFF
TRBV7-2	few	-	TRBJ1-6	TGTGCCAGCAGCTCCCGACAGGCCCTGGGAGATAATTCACCCCTCCACTTT	CASSSRQALGDNSPLHF
TRBV12-3/TRBV12-4	-	TRBD2	TRBJ2-3	TGTGCCAGCAGTTTCTTAGCGGGCAGAAGCACAGATACGCAGTATTTT	CASSFLAGRSTDTQYF
TRBV20-1	many	TRBD1	TRBJ2-3	TGCAGTGCTACGGGACAGGGCACAGATACGCAGTATTTT	CSATGQGTDTQYF
TRBV4-2	few	TRBD2	TRBJ2-1	TGTGCCAGCAGACTAACTAGCGGGAGGGGGGATGAGCAGTTCTTC	CASRLTSGRGDEQFF
TRBV12-3/TRBV12-4	few	TRBD2	TRBJ2-2	TGTGCCAGCAGTTTACTAGCGGGAGTCCCCGGGGAGCTGTTTTTT	CASSLLAGVPGELFF
TRBV30	many	-	TRBJ2-3	TGTGCCTGGAGTTCCCGGGAGAACACAGATACGCAGTATTTT	CAWSSRENTDTQYF
TRBV30	few	-	TRBJ2-3	TGTGCCTTAAGTCCGGGTGTGGGAATGGATACGCAGTATTTT	CALSPGVGMDTQYF
TRBV4-3	many	TRBD2	TRBJ2-1	TGCGCCAGCAGCCAAGTGTCTAGCGGTTACAATGAGCAGTTCTTC	CASSQVSSGYNEQFF
TRBV28	-	-	TRBJ2-7	TGTGCCAGCCGTCAGTCGCCGGGTCCTGAGCAGTACTTC	CASRQSPGPEQYF
TRBV12-3/TRBV12-4	-	-	TRBJ2-2	TGTGCCAGCAGTTTAGGGCAGGGAATCTCCGGGGAGCTGTTTTTT	CASSLGQGISGELFF
TRBV20-1	-	-	TRBJ1-4	TGCAGTGCTCTGTGGGGGCGAGTTGGTGAAAAACTGTTTTTT	CSALWGRVGEKLFF
TRBV3-1	few	TRBD1	TRBJ2-7	TGTGCCAGCAGCCAGGGGACAGTCCGAGCCTACGAGCAGTACTTC	CASSQGTVRAYEQYF
TRBV6-2/TRBV6-3	few	-	TRBJ1-5	TGTGCCAGCAGCCCCAGGCAGGAAACTAAACATTTT	CASSPRQETKHF